The 20 T cell receptor beta chains below all came from one sample that was sequenced in a study of cytomegalovirus exposure and HLA in healthy donors. PCR was performed using 60 Vbeta and 13 Jbeta primers. Libraries were prepared by immunoSEQ multiplex PCR; TCRdb keeps only in-frame clonotypes and omits some of them. The data contain about 150,000 clones, 74% of them seen just once; the ten biggest clones take up 4.3%. The sample consisted of PBMCs. The receptors come from a man aged 18 to 29 in good health and CMV-seropositive.

This clone was recorded a few times. This rearrangement joins TRBV9 to TRBJ2-7; D may be TRBD2 (6 bases). Germline lookup yields CDR1 SGDLS and CDR2 YYNGEE. V lost 0 bases to trimming and J lost 3 bases, with 19 bases between them. This CDR3 is 17 amino acids long. The CDR3 is CASSVGGGVTYLYEQYF. The DNA of the CDR3 is TGTGCCAGCAGCGTAGGGGGCGGGGTAACGTACCTCTACGAGCAGTACTTC. Together with reference TRBV9 and TRBJ2-7, the CDR3 gives the full variable domain: DSGVTQTPKHLITATGQRVTLRCSPRSGDLSVYWYQQSLDQGLQFLIQYYNGEERAKGNILERFSAQQFPDLHSELNLSSLELGDSALYFCASSVGGGVTYLYEQYFGPGTRLTVT.

The CDR3 nucleotides read TGTGCCACCGCGGGGAGGGCTGACAATGAGCAGTTCTTC. It translates to CATAGRADNEQFF. The chain couples TRBV6-5 to TRBJ2-1, with TRBD2 matching over 7 bases. V gave up 10 bases and J gave up 5 bases; unmatched junction bases: 8. The germline gives CDR1 MNHEY, CDR2 SVGAGI. The CDR3 length is 13 residues.

The chain couples TRBV6-6 to TRBJ1-1; D gene ambiguous. V was clipped by 8 bases and J by 1 base, with 8 bases between them. Per germline, CDR1 MNHNY and CDR2 SVGAGI (reference sequence). This CDR3 comprises 12 residues. The CDR3 is CASVQRNTEAFF. The CDR3, as DNA: TGTGCCAGCGTACAACGGAACACTGAAGCTTTCTTT.

This chain links TRBV6-5 with TRBJ1-1; D is unclear. The germline V gene has CDR1 MNHEY and CDR2 SVGAGI. The ends were cut back, 2 bases at V and 6 bases at J, with 13 bases in the middle. This CDR3 is 14 amino acids long. The DNA of the CDR3 is TGTGCCAGCAGTTACGAGGGATATGGGCCTGAAGCTTTCTTT. The encoded protein is CASSYEGYGPEAFF.

This clone has only one observation. The rearrangement links TRBV5-1 to TRBJ1-2; 12 nucleotides align to TRBD1. The trim removed 2 bases at V and 11 bases at J, leaving 13 bases unmatched. Germline V gene data show CDR1 as SGHRS and CDR2 as YFSETQ. This CDR3 is built from 16 residues. CDR3 region: CASSFDGTGGLQGYTF. The CDR3 nucleotides are TGCGCCAGCAGCTTTGACGGGACAGGGGGCCTACAGGGTTACACCTTC.

The chain carries TRBV6-1 and TRBJ1-5; TRBD1 matches 8 bases. Germline V lookup: CDR1 MNHNS, CDR2 SASEGT. This CDR3 is built from 15 residues. J lost 5 bases, V lost 7 bases, and 10 bases had no gene match. The CDR3 protein is CASTPWTGKDQPQHF. The CDR3 region has the DNA TGTGCCAGCACGCCCTGGACAGGGAAGGATCAGCCCCAGCATTTT.

The rearrangement joins TRBV5-4 to TRBJ2-7, with TRBD2 matching over 10 bases. The V and J ends lost 4 bases and 4 bases, in that order; junction bases with no gene match: 8. The CDR3 extends over 15 amino acids. The germline gives CDR1 SGHNT, CDR2 YYREEE (reference sequence). The CDR3 nucleotides read TGTGCCAGCAGCCTGGGAGTAGCGGGAGGATACGAGCAGTACTTC. As protein: CASSLGVAGGYEQYF.

This chain uses TRBV25-1 with TRBJ2-7, with no clear D. V lost 2 bases to trimming and J lost 5 bases, with 7 bases between them. The CDR3 spans 12 residues. Germline CDR1 reads MGHDK; CDR2 reads SYGVNS. CDR3 amino acids: CASSELPNEQYF. CDR3 sequence (DNA): TGTGCCAGCAGTGAACTACCGAACGAGCAGTACTTC.

The V gene is TRBV4-2, the J gene TRBJ2-3; 11 bases are shared with TRBD2. The J segment lost 0 bases and the V segment lost 4 bases, leaving 12 bases of the junction unmatched. The germline V gene has CDR1 LGHNA and CDR2 YNFKEQ. The CDR3 totals 19 residues. The DNA for the CDR3 is TGTGCCAGCAGCCCCAACCGGCTAGCGGGGGGTTACAGCACAGATACGCAGTATTTT. This sequence encodes CASSPNRLAGGYSTDTQYF.

This chain joins TRBV2 and TRBJ2-7; 7 bases are a match to TRBD2. Trimming removed 6 bases from V and 5 bases from J; junction bases left unmatched: 4. The CDR3 has 12 residues. From germline, CDR1 is SNHLY and CDR2 FYNNEI. The CDR3 is CASRGGSHEQYF. The CDR3 DNA reads as TGTGCCAGCAGGGGGGGGAGTCACGAGCAGTACTTC.

The chain recombines TRBV6-5 with TRBJ2-7; 12 bases are a match to TRBD2. V shed 6 bases, J shed 3 bases, and the junction held 0 bases outside the gene matches. The CDR3 totals 13 residues. Germline lookup yields CDR1 MNHEY and CDR2 SVGAGI. The CDR3 nucleotides read TGTGCCAGCAGGACTAGCGGGAGCTACGAGCAGTACTTC. Its translation: CASRTSGSYEQYF.

The chain employs TRBV6-5 and TRBJ1-6; weak D call: TRBD1 (6 bases). The V end was cut by 4 bases, the J end by 7 bases, with 11 bases between. The length of the CDR3 is 14 residues. The germline V gene has CDR1 MNHEY and CDR2 SVGAGI. Here the CDR3 DNA reads TGTGCCAGCAGTTCCTGGACAGACAATTCACCCCTCCACTTT. Its protein product is CASSSWTDNSPLHF.

The chain uses TRBV5-1 and TRBJ2-7; TRBD2 aligns across 7 bases. Per germline, CDR1 SGHRS and CDR2 YFSETQ. CDR3 size: 14 residues. J was trimmed by 1 base and V by 3 bases; bases with no gene match: 4. This CDR3 is CASSSNSGSYEQYF. The CDR3 DNA is TGCGCCAGCAGCTCCAATAGCGGGTCCTACGAGCAGTACTTC.

This clone was counted a few times. The CDR3 loop reads CASSSALKEQALHF. DNA of the CDR3: TGTGCCAGCAGTTCCGCCTTGAAAGAACAGGCCCTCCACTTT. The V call is TRBV27, the J call TRBJ1-6; D may be TRBD1 (5 bases). V lost 4 bases and J 14 bases, leaving 18 bases between the germline ends. The CDR3 contains 14 residues. The germline V gene has CDR1 MNHEY and CDR2 SMNVEV (reference sequence).

The rearrangement uses TRBV2 and TRBJ1-3; D is uncertain. The CDR3 has 14 residues. CDR1 SNHLY and CDR2 FYNNEI come from the germline V gene. V was shortened by 0 bases and J by 4 bases, with 7 bases between the two germline ends. This CDR3 is CASSEALQGNTIYF. The CDR3 DNA reads TGTGCCAGCAGTGAAGCGCTACAGGGAAACACCATATATTTT. The whole variable domain, filled in from reference TRBV2 and TRBJ1-3, reads EPEVTQTPSHQVTQMGQEVILRCVPISNHLYFYWYRQILGQKVEFLVSFYNNEISEKSEIFDDQFSVERPDGSNFTLKIRSTKLEDSAMYFCASSEALQGNTIYFGEGSWLTVV.

The genes are TRBV28 and TRBJ2-7; D perhaps matches TRBD2 (6 bases). The CDR3 has 15 residues. V was pared by 6 bases and J by 1 base, with 16 bases between. Per germline, CDR1 MDHEN and CDR2 SYDVKM. The CDR3 nucleotides read TGTGCCAGCAGGAGAGCGGGTCACCAGTCCTACGAGCAGTACTTC. Translated: CASRRAGHQSYEQYF.

The chain combines TRBV14 with TRBJ1-3; D gene unclear. V shed 5 bases and J shed 5 bases, with 13 bases lying between them. The CDR3 covers 14 residues. The germline gives CDR1 SGHDN, CDR2 FVKESK. CDR3 DNA: TGTGCCAGCAGCGCGGAGTTGTCTAGAAACACCATATATTTT. Translated: CASSAELSRNTIYF.

V gene TRBV6-5 combines with J gene TRBJ1-1, with 8 nucleotides matching TRBD1. The V segment lost 0 bases and the J segment 1 base; nucleotides outside the gene matches: 1. The CDR3 loop spans 15 amino acids. Germline V CDR1 and CDR2: MNHEY, SVGAGI. The CDR3 sequence: CASSYSGTGNTEAFF. The CDR3 DNA is TGTGCCAGCAGTTACTCTGGGACAGGGAACACTGAAGCTTTCTTT.

The genes are TRBV6-1 and TRBJ1-1; 11 nucleotides match TRBD1. This CDR3 comprises 16 residues. Germline trimming cut 4 bases from V and 0 bases from J; bases unmatched to any gene: 4. Germline CDR1 is MNHNS and CDR2 is SASEGT. This CDR3 is CASSGWTGGMNTEAFF. The CDR3 DNA is TGTGCCAGCAGTGGGTGGACAGGGGGCATGAACACTGAAGCTTTCTTT.

The chain combines TRBV5-1 with TRBJ1-2; the D gene is possibly TRBD1 (5 bases). The CDR3 is 14 amino acids. The V end lost 2 bases, the J end lost 0 bases, and 8 bases lay between the germline ends. Germline CDR1 and CDR2: SGHRS and YFSETQ. The CDR3 nucleotides are TGCGCCAGCAGCTTAGGACATTCTAACTATGGCTACACCTTC. Translating gives CASSLGHSNYGYTF.